This T cell receptor (beta chain) appears in the sequencing data of a study of CDR3 diversity in severe acne. TCRdb re-called the PCR reads with MiXCR, one entry per CDR3 protein. The data contain around 100,000 distinct CDR3 sequences, around 56% of them singletons. Sequenced material: blood. This TCR derives from a male donor with acne.

The CDR3, as DNA: TGTGCCAGCTCACGCGACCCGGTCCTCTCTGGAAACACCATATATTTT. Translation: CASSRDPVLSGNTIYF. This sequence joins TRBV18 and TRBJ1-3; D is undetermined. The CDR3 spans 16 residues. The V end lost 4 bases, the J end lost 0 bases, and 13 bases lay between the germline ends. CDR1 and CDR2 from the germline V gene are KGHSH and LQKENI.